Shown below are 23 T cell receptor beta chains from a single sample sequenced in a study of metastatic and nonmetastatic thyroid tumors. MiXCR reprocessed the PCR reads for TCRdb. The profile shows about 20,000 clones, approximately 22% of them singletons. No patient received treatment before thyroid surgery. Sequencing input: tumor tissue. The receptors were gathered from a male donor with papillary thyroid cancer or a benign thyroid nodule (not recorded which). Some clones in this sample may be carry-over from other donors' samples.

This clone was observed at least ten times. The J gene is TRBJ2-1, the V gene TRBV4-3; D uncertain. The CDR3 spans 13 residues. Germline lookup yields CDR1 LGHNA and CDR2 YSLEER. Trimming removed 2 bases from V and 7 bases from J, with 9 bases in between. The CDR3 bases are TGCGCCAGCAGCCAACCTGGTAGAAATGAGCAGTTCTTC. It specifies CASSQPGRNEQFF.

This clone has a count of ten or more. This may come from a read error, since a much larger clone is one base off. This sequence joins TRBV12-3 or TRBV12-4 and TRBJ2-7; 13 bases map to TRBD2. The V segment lost 8 bases and the J segment 6 bases; nucleotides outside the gene matches: 4. The CDR3 totals 13 residues. CDR3 bases: TGTGCCAGCGGTTGGACTAGCGGGAGCGAGCAGTACTTC. Its protein product is CASGWTSGSEQYF.

Ten or more counts support this clone. The V and J genes are TRBV25-1 and TRBJ1-1, with D perhaps matching TRBD1 (5 bases). The CDR3 has 14 residues. V was trimmed by 8 bases and J by 6 bases, leaving 19 bases between them. From germline, CDR1 is MGHDK and CDR2 SYGVNS. For the CDR3, the DNA is TGTGCCAGCCGACGACCGGGGGGGAAAGCTGAAGCTTTCTTT. This sequence encodes CASRRPGGKAEAFF.

This clone was observed at least ten times. The chain carries TRBV7-2 and TRBJ1-2, with 8 bases matching TRBD1. Trimming at V came to 1 base and at J to 7 bases, leaving 8 bases not matched to a gene. Looked up from germline, CDR1 is SGHTA and CDR2 is FQGNSA. The CDR3 contains 15 residues. CDR3 in DNA: TGTGCCAGCAGCTTAGGCAGGACAGGGCGGATTGGCTACACCTTC. Encoded protein: CASSLGRTGRIGYTF.

The chain joins TRBV4-2 to TRBJ1-5; D unresolved. Germline V gene sequence: CDR1 LGHNA, CDR2 YNFKEQ. This CDR3 spans 14 amino acids. The V gene lost 2 bases and the J gene lost 4 bases, with 9 bases spanning the gap. The CDR3 is CASSQSAGNQPQHF. The CDR3 DNA is TGTGCCAGCAGCCAAAGCGCCGGTAATCAGCCCCAGCATTTT.

The gene calls are TRBV30 and TRBJ2-7, with D maybe TRBD2 (6 bases). Germline assignment: CDR1 GTSNPN and CDR2 SVGIG (reference sequence). The CDR3 totals 15 residues. The V gene lost 3 bases and the J gene lost 1 base, with 16 bases spanning the gap. The DNA for the CDR3 is TGTGCCTGGAGAGGGTGGGGGGTCGTGTCCTACGAGCAGTACTTC. It yields the protein CAWRGWGVVSYEQYF.

This clone has just a few counts. The V and J genes are TRBV6-1 and TRBJ1-2, with 9 bases aligning to TRBD1. Per the germline V gene, CDR1 is MNHNS and CDR2 is SASEGT. The CDR3 sequence is 14 residues long. Trimming removed 4 bases from V and 6 bases from J; junction bases left unmatched: 6. This CDR3 is CASSANRGRDGYTF. The CDR3 coding sequence is TGTGCCAGCAGTGCGAACAGGGGGCGAGATGGCTACACCTTC.

In its sample, this clone was seen a few times. Germline and junction disagree at one end, which may indicate a read error. The CDR3 sequence is CASIIGHDHTDTQYF. As DNA, the CDR3 is TGTGCCAGTATTATAGGACATGATCACACAGATACGCAGTATTTT. The chain couples TRBV19 to TRBJ2-3; D perhaps matches TRBD1 (5 bases). CDR1 and CDR2 from the germline V gene are LNHDA and SQIVND (reference sequence). The CDR3 is 15 residues long.

The chain is built from TRBV7-6 and TRBJ2-7, with D possibly TRBD2 on 5 matching bases. Trimming left V 5 bases short and J 0 bases short, with 20 bases between. This CDR3 has 17 amino acids. Germline CDR1 SGHVS, CDR2 FNYEAQ. The CDR3 nucleotides read TGTGCCAGCAGCCGACCAGAGGGCGACTTTAGCTCCTACGAGCAGTACTTC. Its protein is CASSRPEGDFSSYEQYF.

This clone is labeled as medium-sized. The CDR3 loop reads CASSRGQWNTGELFF. In DNA, the CDR3 is TGTGCCAGCAGTCGGGGACAATGGAACACCGGGGAGCTGTTTTTT. The chain joins TRBV6-1 to TRBJ2-2; possibly TRBD1 for D (6 bases). Germline V gives CDR1 MNHNS, CDR2 SASEGT. V was pared by 5 bases and J by 1 base, with 11 bases between. This CDR3 comprises 15 residues.

This chain connects TRBV7-9 to TRBJ2-4, with D hard to call. The CDR3 spans 16 residues. Germline-derived CDR1 and CDR2 are SEHNR and FQNEAQ (reference sequence). The ends were cut back, 5 bases at V and 0 bases at J, with 14 bases in the middle. The DNA for the CDR3 is TGTGCCAGCAGCCCCCGTTGGGAACTAGCCAAAAACATTCAGTACTTC. Residues: CASSPRWELAKNIQYF.

In this sample, this clone turned up many times. A much larger clone is a single base away; this may be a read error. J is TRBJ2-1 and V is TRBV12-3 or TRBV12-4; D perhaps matches TRBD1 (5 bases). The CDR3 sequence is 15 residues long. CDR3 region: CANSNRYGGHNEQFF. In DNA form, the CDR3 reads TGTGCCAACAGTAACAGGTATGGCGGTCACAATGAGCAGTTCTTC.

In this sample, this clone turned up many times. This chain connects TRBV6-2 or TRBV6-3 to TRBJ1-4; D gene uncertain. The CDR3 has 12 residues. The V and J ends lost 7 bases and 5 bases respectively, with 8 bases between them. Germline CDR1 reads MNHEY; CDR2 reads SVGEGT. The CDR3, as DNA: TGTGCCAGCAAAACCAGAAATGAAAAACTGTTTTTT. It encodes CASKTRNEKLFF.

This clone was counted only a few times. A single base separates this from a much larger clone, so it may be a read error. The rearrangement links TRBV6-2 or TRBV6-3 to TRBJ1-2, with 10 bases matching TRBD1. The germline V gene encodes CDR1 MNHEY and CDR2 SVGEGT. V was pared by 2 bases and J by 12 bases, with 18 bases of the junction left unmatched. This CDR3 has 17 amino acids. As DNA, the CDR3 is TGTGCCAGCAGTTACCCCCTTGGACAGGGGGGAAACTATGACCACACCTTC. Its translation: CASSYPLGQGGNYDHTF.

This clone occurred many times. The same CDR3 can be traced to other DNA sequences in this sample. The chain joins TRBV20-1 to TRBJ2-3; 8 bases fit TRBD1. The CDR3 has 15 amino acids. The V gene's germline CDR1 is DFQATT and CDR2 SNEGSKA (reference sequence). V trimming: 0 bases; J trimming: 3 bases; junction bases outside the gene matches: 5. The CDR3 region is CSARERTGWTDTQYF. For the CDR3, the DNA is TGCAGTGCTAGAGAGCGGACAGGGTGGACAGATACGCAGTATTTT.

This clone has ten or more counts. At one of its ends the junction is not consistent with the germline gene, which may arise from a read error. Other nucleotide sequences from this sample produce the same CDR3. The chain carries TRBV7-7 and TRBJ2-4; 7 bases fit TRBD2. CDR1 is SSHAT and CDR2 is FNYEAQ in the germline V gene (reference sequence). The CDR3 is 19 residues long. CDR3 in DNA: TGTGCTAGCAGTCCCATTTGGGGAGGGCCGATTGGTTCCAAAAACATTCAGTACTTC. Amino acid sequence: CASSPIWGGPIGSKNIQYF.

The V gene is TRBV11-2, the J gene TRBJ1-1; D remains unclear. CDR1 and CDR2 (germline): SGHAT, FQNNGV. The V end was cut by 1 base, the J end by 1 base, with 13 bases between. CDR3 length: 16 amino acids. This CDR3 is CASSLGGVPRNTEAFF. The CDR3 nucleotides are TGTGCCAGCAGCTTAGGTGGAGTCCCTCGGAACACTGAAGCTTTCTTT.

J is TRBJ2-6 and V is TRBV30; D is undetermined. This CDR3 comprises 12 residues. The V end was cut by 5 bases, the J end by 1 base, with 3 bases between. Germline CDR1 and CDR2: GTSNPN and SVGIG (reference sequence). CDR3 loop: CAWGSGANVLTF. DNA of the CDR3: TGTGCCTGGGGGTCTGGGGCCAACGTCCTGACTTTC. Variable domain in full (rest from reference TRBV30 and TRBJ2-6): SQTIHQWPATLVQPVGSPLSLECTVEGTSNPNLYWYRQAAGRGLQLLFYSVGIGQISSEVPQNLSASRPQDRQFILSSKKLLLSDSGFYLCAWGSGANVLTFGAGSRLTVL.

This clone was recorded a few times. A much larger clone differs by one base, so this may be a read error. The chain joins TRBV20-1 to TRBJ2-3; D might be TRBD1 (6 bases). The CDR3 runs 14 residues. CDR1 and CDR2 (germline): DFQATT, SNEGSKA (reference sequence). Trimming left V 6 bases short and J 7 bases short, with 20 bases between. CDR3 sequence: CSALRTVGRNTQYF. The CDR3 nucleotides are TGCAGTGCCCTGCGGACAGTGGGCCGGAATACGCAGTATTTT.

This clone was seen ten or more times. V gene TRBV30 combines with J gene TRBJ1-2, with D unclear. V lost 0 bases, J lost 4 bases, and 9 bases lay in between. There are 13 residues in the CDR3. Per the germline V gene, CDR1 is GTSNPN and CDR2 is SVGIG (reference sequence). The CDR3 loop is CAWSVPLSYGYTF. The CDR3 DNA reads TGTGCCTGGAGTGTTCCGTTATCCTATGGCTACACCTTC. Full variable domain (rest looked up from reference TRBV30 and TRBJ1-2): SQTIHQWPATLVQPVGSPLSLECTVEGTSNPNLYWYRQAAGRGLQLLFYSVGIGQISSEVPQNLSASRPQDRQFILSSKKLLLSDSGFYLCAWSVPLSYGYTFGSGTRLTVV.

This clone occurred many times. The DNA of the CDR3 is TGTGCCAGCAGCTTAACAGCGGCCGTAGGGACTGAAGCTTTCTTT. It specifies CASSLTAAVGTEAFF. V is TRBV7-9 and J is TRBJ1-1, with no clear D. V lost 2 bases to trimming and J lost 5 bases, with 15 bases between them. The CDR3 is made up of 15 amino acids. Germline V gene lookup returns CDR1 SEHNR and CDR2 FQNEAQ (reference sequence).

Many counts were recorded for this clone. V gene TRBV2 combines with J gene TRBJ1-5, with D possibly TRBD1 on 5 matching bases. The V gene lost 8 bases and the J gene lost 3 bases, with 14 bases spanning the gap. Germline CDR1 is SNHLY and CDR2 is FYNNEI. CDR3 length equals 14 residues. The CDR3 bases are TGTGCCAGCGCTCGGACACAAAACAATCAGCCCCAGCATTTT. Amino acids: CASARTQNNQPQHF. Full variable domain (missing parts from reference TRBV2 and TRBJ1-5): EPEVTQTPSHQVTQMGQEVILRCVPISNHLYFYWYRQILGQKVEFLVSFYNNEISEKSEIFDDQFSVERPDGSNFTLKIRSTKLEDSAMYFCASARTQNNQPQHFGDGTRLSIL.

This clone was counted many times. The chain employs TRBV27 and TRBJ1-4; D gene ambiguous. The CDR3 covers 12 residues. V lost 5 bases, J lost 10 bases, and 11 bases lay in between. CDR1 is MNHEY, CDR2 SMNVEV, per germline (reference sequence). Here the CDR3 reads CASSHPWGKLFF. DNA of the CDR3: TGTGCCAGCAGTCACCCTTGGGGAAAACTGTTTTTT.